These 2 T cell receptor beta chains came from one sample sequenced in a study of PD-L1 blockade in urothelial cancer. Time point: pretreatment peripheral blood. Clones were read by immunoSEQ multiplex PCR, and TCRdb kept only the in-frame ones, dropping some. The sample holds roughly 95,000 clones, roughly 84% seen once. The specimen was PBMCs, collected around atezolizumab (anti-PD-L1) treatment. The origin of the receptors is a man aged 60-69 years with urothelial cancer.

The J gene is TRBJ1-2, the V gene TRBV6-5; 7 nucleotides match TRBD1. Trimming at V came to 7 bases and at J to 7 bases, leaving 12 bases not matched to a gene. Germline-derived CDR1 and CDR2 are MNHEY and SVGAGI. The CDR3 is 14 amino acids. DNA for the CDR3: TGTGCCAGCAAACCCCCAGAGGGGGCGGGTGGCTACACCTTC. Protein: CASKPPEGAGGYTF.

The chain combines TRBV9 with TRBJ1-4; D remains unclear. The germline CDR1 and CDR2 sequences are SGDLS and YYNGEE. The CDR3 sequence is 15 residues long. The ends were cut back, 2 bases at V and 7 bases at J, with 15 bases in the middle. The CDR3 DNA reads as TGTGCCAGCAGCGTCTCCATCTTAAGCGGTGAAAAACTGTTTTTT. Translation gives CASSVSILSGEKLFF.